A single sample gave rise to the 8 T cell receptor beta chains below, sequenced in a study of T cell repertoires in cytomegalovirus infection. Each CDR3 protein is one row after TCRdb ran MiXCR on the reads. There are about 770,000 distinct CDR3 sequences in the sample; approximately 32% occur only once, and about an eighth lies in the top ten. No antigen has been assigned to these receptors. Source: cultured CD8+ T cells from PBMCs, taken from culture after CMV antigen stimulation. The receptors shown here come from a human donor in good health (CMV status not recorded). Some clones in this sample may be carry-over from other donors' samples.

The gene calls are TRBV27 and TRBJ2-1; 11 bases are shared with TRBD2. In germline, CDR1 is MNHEY, CDR2 SMNVEV (reference sequence). V lost 0 bases to trimming and J lost 7 bases; unmatched junction nucleotides: 5. The CDR3 runs to 16 residues. The CDR3 DNA sequence: TGTGCCAGCAGTTTATCGCGGCCTAGCGGGGGGAATGAGCAGTTCTTC. It encodes CASSLSRPSGGNEQFF.

This clonotype was observed a handful of times. The chain couples TRBV9 to TRBJ2-7; TRBD1 matches at 8 bases. Germline-derived CDR1 and CDR2 are SGDLS and YYNGEE. Trimming at V came to 4 bases and at J to 5 bases, leaving 14 bases not matched to a gene. This CDR3 contains 16 residues. The CDR3 nucleotides are TGTGCCAGCAGCCGAATTCCCGACAGGGGACGGGACGAGCAGTACTTC. This gives the protein CASSRIPDRGRDEQYF. Based on the CDR3 plus reference TRBV9 and TRBJ2-7, the full variable domain is DSGVTQTPKHLITATGQRVTLRCSPRSGDLSVYWYQQSLDQGLQFLIQYYNGEERAKGNILERFSAQQFPDLHSELNLSSLELGDSALYFCASSRIPDRGRDEQYFGPGTRLTVT.

This clonotype was recorded at least ten times. The chain joins TRBV9 to TRBJ1-5, with unresolved D. Trimming stripped 0 bases from V and 5 bases from J, with 12 bases between. Looked up from germline, CDR1 is SGDLS and CDR2 is YYNGEE. The CDR3 is 15 residues long. CDR3 coding DNA: TGTGCCAGCAGCGTAGCTCTAGAGGATCATCAGCCCCAGCATTTT. It translates to CASSVALEDHQPQHF.

This clonotype has only a few counts. The chain joins TRBV10-3 to TRBJ2-5; TRBD2 might be the D (7 bases). The V end lost 2 bases, the J end lost 5 bases, and 12 bases lay between the germline ends. The CDR3 has 14 amino acids. Germline CDR1 is ENHRY and CDR2 is SYGVKD. The CDR3 loop reads CAISEVGGLETQYF. CDR3 in DNA: TGTGCCATCAGTGAGGTCGGGGGGCTGGAGACCCAGTACTTC.

This sequence joins TRBV10-2 and TRBJ2-3; D is unresolved. This CDR3 is 13 amino acids long. The germline gives CDR1 WSHSY, CDR2 SAAADI. The ends were cut back, 5 bases at V and 4 bases at J, with 10 bases in the middle. CDR3 sequence: CASSITPADTQYF. The CDR3 bases are TGCGCCAGCAGTATTACCCCCGCAGATACGCAGTATTTT.

This chain connects TRBV6-2 or TRBV6-3 to TRBJ2-1; TRBD2 agrees at 14 bases. V was clipped by 8 bases and J by 5 bases; unmatched bases: 2. This CDR3 has 14 residues. CDR1 and CDR2 from the germline V gene are MNHEY and SVGEGT. The CDR3 loop is CASWGLAGDNEQFF. CDR3 coding DNA: TGTGCCAGCTGGGGACTAGCGGGGGACAATGAGCAGTTCTTC.

This clonotype was found once. The J gene is TRBJ1-1, the V gene TRBV20-1; D call uncertain. The CDR3 consists of 15 residues. CDR1 DFQATT and CDR2 SNEGSKA come from the germline V gene (reference sequence). Trimming took 0 bases from V and 2 from J, leaving 13 bases between them. CDR3 amino acids: CSARDLPYPNTEAFF. DNA of the CDR3: TGCAGTGCTAGAGATCTCCCCTATCCAAACACTGAAGCTTTCTTT.

Only a few counts were recorded for this clonotype. The V call is TRBV6-5, the J call TRBJ2-1; TRBD2 aligns across 14 bases. The CDR3 runs 18 residues. CDR1 MNHEY and CDR2 SVGAGI come from the germline V gene. V lost 6 bases, J lost 0 bases, and 7 bases stayed unmatched. The CDR3 loop reads CASRRGLAGVSSYNEQFF. Here the CDR3 DNA reads TGTGCCAGCAGACGGGGACTAGCGGGGGTAAGCTCCTACAATGAGCAGTTCTTC.